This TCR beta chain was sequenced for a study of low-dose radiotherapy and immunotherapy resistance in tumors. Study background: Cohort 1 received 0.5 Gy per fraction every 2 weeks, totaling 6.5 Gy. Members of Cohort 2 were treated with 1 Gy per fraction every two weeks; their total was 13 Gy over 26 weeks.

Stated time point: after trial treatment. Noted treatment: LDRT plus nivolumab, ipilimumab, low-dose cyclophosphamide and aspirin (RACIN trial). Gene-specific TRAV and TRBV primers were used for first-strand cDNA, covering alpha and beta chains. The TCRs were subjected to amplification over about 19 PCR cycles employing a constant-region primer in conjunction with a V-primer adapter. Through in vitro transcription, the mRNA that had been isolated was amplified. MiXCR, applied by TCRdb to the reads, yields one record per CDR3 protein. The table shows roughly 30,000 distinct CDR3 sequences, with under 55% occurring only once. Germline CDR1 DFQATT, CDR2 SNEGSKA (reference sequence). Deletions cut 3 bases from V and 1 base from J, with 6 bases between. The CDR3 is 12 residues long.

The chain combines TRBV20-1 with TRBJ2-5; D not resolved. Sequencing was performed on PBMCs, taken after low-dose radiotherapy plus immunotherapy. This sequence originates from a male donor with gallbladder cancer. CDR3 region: CSASLTQETQYF. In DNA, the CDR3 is TGCAGTGCTAGTCTAACCCAAGAGACCCAGTACTTC.